This T cell receptor beta chain was recovered during a study of control samples from healthy donors and cancer patients. The junction had 3 bases not matched to a gene; V was cut back by 2 bases and J by 3 bases. The CDR3 totals 14 residues. The germline gives CDR1 MDHEN, CDR2 SYDVKM. Assay used: immunoSEQ multiplex PCR; TCRdb lists only in-frame clones, some missing. The repertoire holds some 100,000 clones, with 85% to 95% as singletons. The chain uses TRBV28 and TRBJ1-1; 7 positions match TRBD1. Sequences were obtained from blood. This clonotype was obtained from a man aged 18 to 29 in good health. CDR3 bases: TGTGCCAGCAGTTTAGGGGACAGCCACACTGAAGCTTTCTTT. This translates into CASSLGDSHTEAFF. The complete variable domain, with remaining parts taken from reference TRBV28 and TRBJ1-1, reads DVKVTQSSRYLVKRTGEKVFLECVQDMDHENMFWYRQDPGLGLRLIYFSYDVKMKEKGDIPEGYSVSREKKERFSLILESASTNQTSMYLCASSLGDSHTEAFFGQGTRLTVV.